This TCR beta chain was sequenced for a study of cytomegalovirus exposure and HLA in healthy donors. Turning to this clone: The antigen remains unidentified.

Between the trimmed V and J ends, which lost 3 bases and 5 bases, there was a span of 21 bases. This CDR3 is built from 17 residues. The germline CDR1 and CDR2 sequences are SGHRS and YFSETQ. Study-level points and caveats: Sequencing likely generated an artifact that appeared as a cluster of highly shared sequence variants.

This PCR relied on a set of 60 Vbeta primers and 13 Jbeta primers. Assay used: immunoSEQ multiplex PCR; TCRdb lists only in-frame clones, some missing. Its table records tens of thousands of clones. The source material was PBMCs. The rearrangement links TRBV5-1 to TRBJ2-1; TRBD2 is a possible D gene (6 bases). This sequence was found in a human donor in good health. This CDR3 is CASSSLSGTRTNNEQFF. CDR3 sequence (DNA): TGCGCCAGCAGCTCTCTATCCGGGACTCGCACCAACAATGAGCAGTTCTTC.